Following are 25 T cell receptor beta chains from one sample sequenced in a study of cytomegalovirus exposure and HLA in healthy donors. PCR was performed using 60 Vbeta and 13 Jbeta primers. Profiled with immunoSEQ multiplex PCR; TCRdb holds only in-frame clones, not every one. This repertoire shows about 130,000 clones, 72% found once; its top ten account for 3% to 4.5%. Sequenced material: PBMCs. Source of these receptors: a man younger than 45 in good health and CMV-seronegative.

The chain carries TRBV7-9 and TRBJ1-2, with a possible D match to TRBD1 (5 bases). The germline V and J ends were trimmed by 1 base and 2 bases, with 8 bases remaining between them. Looked up from germline, CDR1 is SEHNR and CDR2 is FQNEAQ (reference sequence). The CDR3 contains 14 residues. CDR3 DNA sequence: TGTGCCAGCAGCTTAGGACAGAGAAACTATGGCTACACCTTC. Translating it yields CASSLGQRNYGYTF.

This clone was seen a few times. The chain couples TRBV9 to TRBJ2-3, with 8 bases matching TRBD1. Germline lookup yields CDR1 SGDLS and CDR2 YYNGEE. This CDR3 is built from 13 residues. The J segment lost 5 bases and the V segment lost 3 bases, leaving 2 bases of the junction unmatched. The CDR3 loop reads CASSGRGLDTQYF. As DNA, the CDR3 is TGTGCCAGCAGCGGCAGGGGGCTAGATACGCAGTATTTT. Supplemented by reference TRBV9 and TRBJ2-3, the full variable domain reads DSGVTQTPKHLITATGQRVTLRCSPRSGDLSVYWYQQSLDQGLQFLIQYYNGEERAKGNILERFSAQQFPDLHSELNLSSLELGDSALYFCASSGRGLDTQYFGPGTRLTVL.

This chain connects TRBV7-9 to TRBJ2-1; D is perhaps TRBD1 (6 bases). Germline V gene data show CDR1 as SEHNR and CDR2 as FQNEAQ (reference sequence). This CDR3 contains 15 residues. V lost 5 bases and J lost 4, with 15 bases in between. The CDR3 coding sequence is TGTGCCAGCAGCGCCAGCAGGGGACGGTACAATGAGCAGTTCTTC. Protein sequence: CASSASRGRYNEQFF.

In nucleotides, the CDR3 is TGTGCCAGCAGCTTATATGGCAGGGTGACCTACGAGCAGTACTTC. Translated, it gives CASSLYGRVTYEQYF. V and J are TRBV11-2 and TRBJ2-7, with a weak D call TRBD1 (5 bases). V lost 2 bases and J lost 2, with 13 bases in between. The CDR3 is 15 amino acids. CDR1 is SGHAT and CDR2 is FQNNGV in the germline V gene.

The chain links TRBV2 to TRBJ2-7; 7 nucleotides match TRBD2. CDR3 length equals 12 residues. After removal of 8 bases from V and 6 bases from J, the junction contained 7 bases not matched to a gene. CDR1 is SNHLY and CDR2 is FYNNEI in the germline V gene. CDR3 protein: CASLGGGAEQYF. The CDR3, as DNA: TGTGCCAGCCTGGGCGGGGGAGCCGAGCAGTACTTC.

V gene TRBV11-2 combines with J gene TRBJ1-1; 10 nucleotides match TRBD1. V gave up 4 bases and J gave up 3 bases; unmatched junction bases: 5. CDR1 SGHAT and CDR2 FQNNGV come from the germline V gene. The CDR3 sequence is 15 residues long. As DNA, the CDR3 is TGTGCCAGCAGCTCCGGGACAGGGGTCGACACTGAAGCTTTCTTT. Translated: CASSSGTGVDTEAFF. The full variable domain, with the rest looked up from reference TRBV11-2 and TRBJ1-1, is EAGVAQSPRYKIIEKRQSVAFWCNPISGHATLYWYQQILGQGPKLLIQFQNNGVVDDSQLPKDRFSAERLKGVDSTLKIQPAKLEDSAVYLCASSSGTGVDTEAFFGQGTRLTVV.

J is TRBJ1-5 and V is TRBV28; D may be TRBD1 (6 bases). Germline loops: CDR1 MDHEN, CDR2 SYDVKM. Trimming cost V 7 bases and J 2 bases, with 21 bases left between them. The CDR3 is 17 amino acids. The chain's CDR3 is CASIYSQGTLGNQPQHF. CDR3 in DNA: TGTGCCAGCATATATTCACAGGGAACCTTGGGCAATCAGCCCCAGCATTTT.

The chain combines TRBV4-2 with TRBJ2-2; D is perhaps TRBD2 (7 bases). Germline values: CDR1 LGHNA, CDR2 YNFKEQ. The CDR3 runs 17 residues. With 1 base removed from V and 4 bases from J, the gap between germline ends came to 16 bases. The CDR3: CASSQGRGGDTTGELFF. In DNA, the CDR3 is TGTGCCAGCAGCCAAGGGCGAGGGGGGGATACCACCGGGGAGCTGTTTTTT.

This clone was counted between two and nine times. This chain connects TRBV19 to TRBJ2-7, with D possibly being TRBD2 (5 bases). CDR1 and CDR2 from the germline V gene are LNHDA and SQIVND (reference sequence). The CDR3 loop spans 15 amino acids. V was clipped by 5 bases and J by 1 base, with 15 bases between them. The CDR3 reads CASSAGAGGSYEQYF. Written as DNA, the CDR3 is TGTGCCAGTAGTGCCGGCGCAGGAGGTTCCTACGAGCAGTACTTC.

The chain employs TRBV5-6 and TRBJ2-3; 8 positions match TRBD2. The germline gives CDR1 SGHDT, CDR2 YYEEEE. The J segment lost 8 bases and the V segment lost 0 bases, leaving 8 bases of the junction unmatched. The CDR3 is 15 amino acids. The CDR3 DNA sequence: TGTGCCAGCAGCTTGGTGAGCGGGGGACGAGGTACGCAGTATTTT. This sequence encodes CASSLVSGGRGTQYF.

The V gene is TRBV19, the J gene TRBJ1-2, with D possibly matching TRBD1 (6 bases). Trimming took off 6 bases at V and 4 bases at J, with 18 bases between the two ends. The CDR3 covers 15 residues. Germline V gene sequence: CDR1 LNHDA, CDR2 SQIVND (reference sequence). The CDR3 protein is CASRDRGGSGYGYTF. CDR3 sequence (DNA): TGTGCCAGTAGAGACAGAGGGGGTTCGGGCTATGGCTACACCTTC.

The rearrangement joins TRBV28 to TRBJ2-7; no definite D call. Germline CDR1 and CDR2: MDHEN and SYDVKM. The CDR3 sequence is 10 residues long. V shed 3 bases and J shed 7 bases, with 4 bases lying between them. The CDR3 reads CASSFREQYF. The CDR3 DNA reads TGTGCCAGCAGTTTCAGGGAGCAGTACTTC.

V usage is TRBV15 and J usage is TRBJ1-3; D gene uncertain. Germline V gene data show CDR1 as LNHNV and CDR2 as YYDKDF (reference sequence). The CDR3 runs to 16 residues. Trimming pared 0 bases from V and 2 bases from J, leaving 11 bases between. This chain's CDR3 is CATSREARGTGNTIYF. DNA for the CDR3: TGTGCCACCAGCAGAGAGGCCCGAGGGACTGGAAACACCATATATTTT. The full variable domain, rest sourced from reference TRBV15 and TRBJ1-3, is DAMVIQNPRYQVTQFGKPVTLSCSQTLNHNVMYWYQQKSSQAPKLLFHYYDKDFNNEADTPDNFQSRRPNTSFCFLDIRSPGLGDTAMYLCATSREARGTGNTIYFGEGSWLTVV.

The chain couples TRBV11-2 to TRBJ2-3; D is unclear. Between the trimmed V and J ends, which lost 5 bases and 2 bases, there was a span of 5 bases. CDR1 is SGHAT and CDR2 is FQNNGV in the germline V gene. This CDR3 is 12 amino acids long. The CDR3 region is CASSRITDTQYF. The CDR3, as DNA: TGTGCCAGCAGCCGTATCACAGATACGCAGTATTTT.

The chain uses TRBV28 and TRBJ1-5; 7 bases agree with TRBD1. V dropped 3 bases and J dropped 3; count of bases not matched to a gene: 8. This CDR3 contains 16 residues. Per germline, CDR1 MDHEN and CDR2 SYDVKM. In DNA, the CDR3 is TGTGCCAGCAGTTTGTACGGGACAGCTATCAATCAGCCCCAGCATTTT. It translates to CASSLYGTAINQPQHF. Using reference TRBV28 and TRBJ1-5 for the parts outside the CDR3, the full variable domain is DVKVTQSSRYLVKRTGEKVFLECVQDMDHENMFWYRQDPGLGLRLIYFSYDVKMKEKGDIPEGYSVSREKKERFSLILESASTNQTSMYLCASSLYGTAINQPQHFGDGTRLSIL.

The rearrangement uses TRBV6-6 and TRBJ1-1, with D unclear. CDR1 is MNHNY, CDR2 SVGAGI, per germline (reference sequence). The CDR3 extends over 12 amino acids. The V and J ends lost 2 bases and 11 bases respectively, with 12 bases between them. This CDR3 reads CASSYEGDKAFF. The CDR3 coding sequence is TGTGCCAGCAGTTACGAGGGCGATAAGGCTTTCTTT.

The V call is TRBV5-1, the J call TRBJ1-1, with D possibly TRBD1 on 5 matching bases. The V and J ends lost 2 bases and 0 bases respectively, with 8 bases between them. Germline V gives CDR1 SGHRS, CDR2 YFSETQ. This CDR3 has 14 residues. CDR3 DNA sequence: TGCGCCAGCAGCTTCGGGGGGATGAACACTGAAGCTTTCTTT. Translated, it gives CASSFGGMNTEAFF.

The J gene is TRBJ1-5, the V gene TRBV18; possibly TRBD1 for D (6 bases). V shed 4 bases and J shed 4 bases, with 11 bases lying between them. CDR1 is KGHSH and CDR2 is LQKENI in the germline V gene. The CDR3 extends over 14 amino acids. As DNA, the CDR3 is TGTGCCAGCTCACTTCAGGGGATTAATCAGCCCCAGCATTTT. Translating gives CASSLQGINQPQHF.

The chain is built from TRBV20-1 and TRBJ2-7, with D perhaps matching TRBD2 (5 bases). CDR3 length equals 11 residues. Per the germline V gene, CDR1 is DFQATT and CDR2 is SNEGSKA (reference sequence). V gave up 3 bases and J gave up 2 bases, with 5 bases separating them. The CDR3 DNA reads as TGCAGTGCTAGGACTACCTACGAGCAGTACTTC. The encoded protein is CSARTTYEQYF.

The chain joins TRBV2 to TRBJ2-3; D is undetermined. The germline CDR1 and CDR2 sequences are SNHLY and FYNNEI. The CDR3 runs to 14 residues. Trimming removed 10 bases at V and 2 bases at J, with 16 bases between. As DNA, the CDR3 is TGTGCCACCCGAGCCAATCCCCCCACAGATACGCAGTATTTT. Translation: CATRANPPTDTQYF.

In DNA, the CDR3 is TGTGCCAGCAGCTTGGATGAGGACAGGGGGCGAGGCTACACCTTC. Its translation is CASSLDEDRGRGYTF. The chain uses TRBV5-4 and TRBJ1-2; 11 bases map to TRBD1. There are 15 residues in the CDR3. V shed 0 bases and J 8 bases; nucleotides not matched to a gene: 6. Per germline, CDR1 SGHNT and CDR2 YYREEE (reference sequence).

The chain recombines TRBV30 with TRBJ2-1, with a tentative D call TRBD2 (6 bases). CDR1 and CDR2 from the germline V gene are GTSNPN and SVGIG (reference sequence). Trimming shortened V by 3 bases and J by 8 bases, and 17 bases separated the two germline ends. The CDR3 spans 14 residues. The CDR3 sequence is CAWSPGLLFHEQFF. CDR3 nucleotide sequence: TGTGCCTGGAGCCCGGGACTTCTTTTCCATGAGCAGTTCTTC. The complete variable domain, with remaining parts taken from reference TRBV30 and TRBJ2-1, reads SQTIHQWPATLVQPVGSPLSLECTVEGTSNPNLYWYRQAAGRGLQLLFYSVGIGQISSEVPQNLSASRPQDRQFILSSKKLLLSDSGFYLCAWSPGLLFHEQFFGPGTRLTVL.

This clone was counted between two and nine times. V gene TRBV5-1 combines with J gene TRBJ1-1, with D uncertain. V lost 0 bases, J lost 5 bases, and 17 bases lay in between. The germline V gene encodes CDR1 SGHRS and CDR2 YFSETQ. The CDR3 totals 16 residues. CDR3 nucleotides: TGCGCCAGCAGCTTGGACTCGGGCCGAAGAGGGACTGAAGCTTTCTTT. This gives the protein CASSLDSGRRGTEAFF.

CDR3 nucleotides: TGTGCCAGCAGTTACCAGTCAGGAAGCAATCAGCCCCAGCATTTT. Amino acids: CASSYQSGSNQPQHF. This sequence joins TRBV6-6 and TRBJ1-5; D ambiguous. Per the germline V gene, CDR1 is MNHNY and CDR2 is SVGAGI (reference sequence). This CDR3 region has 15 residues. Trimming left V 2 bases short and J 1 base short, with 9 bases between.

This chain connects TRBV10-3 to TRBJ1-2; 10 bases fit TRBD1. The CDR3 covers 14 residues. The germline V gene encodes CDR1 ENHRY and CDR2 SYGVKD. V lost 6 bases to trimming and J lost 7 bases; unmatched junction nucleotides: 8. CDR3: CAIRGTGDWVGYTF. CDR3 nucleotides: TGTGCCATCAGGGGGACAGGGGATTGGGTTGGCTACACCTTC.